This T cell receptor (beta chain) was recovered during a study of T cells expressing NK-cell markers. Study-level points and caveats: As a fraction of CD8+ T cells, dominant NKG2C+ clonotypes reached about 1.0-7.5% in six donors.

This CDR3 is 17 amino acids long. Germline values: CDR1 SGHDT, CDR2 YYEEEE. From its re-call of the 5' RACE reads, TCRdb lists each CDR3 protein once, without DNA. The listing contains roughly 160,000 distinct CDR3 sequences. About this clonotype itself: The antigen is unknown.

The sequenced material came from blood T cells: a sorted CD56 or NKG2C T cell subset, CD4+ or CD8+ T cells, or bulk PBMC T cells (not recorded which). This clonotype was sampled from a woman between 18 and 70 years old in good health. This chain links TRBV5-6 with TRBJ2-7; as DNA is missing, the TRBD2 call by TCRdb cannot be tested. CDR3 loop: CASSLYRGEGSSYEQYF.